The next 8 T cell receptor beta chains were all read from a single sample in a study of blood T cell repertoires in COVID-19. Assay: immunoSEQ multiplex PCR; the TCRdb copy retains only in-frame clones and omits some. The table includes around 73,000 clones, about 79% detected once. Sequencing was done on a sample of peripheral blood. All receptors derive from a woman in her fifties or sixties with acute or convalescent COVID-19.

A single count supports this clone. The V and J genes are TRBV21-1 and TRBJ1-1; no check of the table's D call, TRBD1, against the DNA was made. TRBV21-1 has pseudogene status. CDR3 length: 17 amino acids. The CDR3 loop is CASSARPSGFMNTEAFF. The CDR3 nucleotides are TGTGCCAGCAGCGCACGACCCTCAGGTTTTATGAACACTGAAGCTTTCTTT.

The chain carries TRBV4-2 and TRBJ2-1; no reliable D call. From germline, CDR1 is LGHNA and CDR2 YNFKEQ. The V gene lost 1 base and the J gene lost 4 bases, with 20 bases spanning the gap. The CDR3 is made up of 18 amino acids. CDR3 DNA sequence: TGTGCCAGCAGCCAAGTCTTCATCCAGACTTCCAGATACAATGAGCAGTTCTTC. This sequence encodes CASSQVFIQTSRYNEQFF.

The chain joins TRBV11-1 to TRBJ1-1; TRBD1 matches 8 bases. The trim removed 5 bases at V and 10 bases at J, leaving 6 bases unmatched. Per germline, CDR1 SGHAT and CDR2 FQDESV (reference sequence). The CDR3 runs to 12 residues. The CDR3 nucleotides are TGTGCCAGCAGCACGCGGACAGGGCGAGCTTTCTTT. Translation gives CASSTRTGRAFF.

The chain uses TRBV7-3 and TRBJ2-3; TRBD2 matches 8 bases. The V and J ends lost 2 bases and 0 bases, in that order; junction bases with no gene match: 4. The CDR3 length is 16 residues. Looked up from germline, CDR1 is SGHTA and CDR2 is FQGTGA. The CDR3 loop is CASSLVPSGSTDTQYF. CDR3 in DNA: TGTGCCAGCAGCTTAGTCCCTAGCGGGAGCACAGATACGCAGTATTTT.

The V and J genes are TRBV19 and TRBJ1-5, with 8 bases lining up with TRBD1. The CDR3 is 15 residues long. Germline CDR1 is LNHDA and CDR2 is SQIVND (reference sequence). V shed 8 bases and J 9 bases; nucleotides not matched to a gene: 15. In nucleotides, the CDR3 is TGTGCCAGTTTTCCCGGACAGGGTGGGAGTGGGCCCCAGCATTTT. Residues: CASFPGQGGSGPQHF.

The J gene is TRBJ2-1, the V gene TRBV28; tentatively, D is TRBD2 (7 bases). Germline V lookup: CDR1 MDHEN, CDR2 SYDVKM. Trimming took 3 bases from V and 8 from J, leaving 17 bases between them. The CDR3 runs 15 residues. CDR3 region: CASSFWEGGSDEQFF. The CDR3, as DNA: TGTGCCAGCAGTTTTTGGGAGGGGGGGAGTGATGAGCAGTTCTTC.

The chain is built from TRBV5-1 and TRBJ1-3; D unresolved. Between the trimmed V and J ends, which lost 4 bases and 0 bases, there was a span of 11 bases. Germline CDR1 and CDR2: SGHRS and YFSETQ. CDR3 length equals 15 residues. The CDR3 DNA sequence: TGCGCCAGCAGCCTGGACGGTGTCTCTGGAAACACCATATATTTT. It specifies CASSLDGVSGNTIYF.

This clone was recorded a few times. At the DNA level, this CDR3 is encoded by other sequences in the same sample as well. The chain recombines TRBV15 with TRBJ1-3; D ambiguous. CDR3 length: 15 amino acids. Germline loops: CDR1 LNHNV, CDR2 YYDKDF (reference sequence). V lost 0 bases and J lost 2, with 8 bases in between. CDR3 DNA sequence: TGTGCCACCAGCAGAGACCGGGTAGCTGGAAACACCATATATTTT. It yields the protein CATSRDRVAGNTIYF. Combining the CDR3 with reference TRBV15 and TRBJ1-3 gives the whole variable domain DAMVIQNPRYQVTQFGKPVTLSCSQTLNHNVMYWYQQKSSQAPKLLFHYYDKDFNNEADTPDNFQSRRPNTSFCFLDIRSPGLGDTAMYLCATSRDRVAGNTIYFGEGSWLTVV.